The table lists the clone carrying this TCR beta chain with a few counts. As processed by the authors: Amplification from reference gene primers served as the basis for estimated nucleated cell counts. This table comes from immunoSEQ multiplex PCR, and its TCRdb copy is limited to in-frame clones, with some not included. The V and J calls and clone size were taken over from that table, and D and trimming were inferred from the DNA. The repertoire holds 60,000 to 85,000 clones, with over 75% as singletons. This sample is part of a study of blood T cell repertoires in COVID-19. As for the study in general: From the United States, Italy and Spain came samples of acute and convalescent COVID-19.

Trimming removed 0 bases from V and 4 bases from J; junction bases left unmatched: 11. This CDR3 has 16 residues. From germline, CDR1 is SQVTM and CDR2 ANQGSEA. This TCR was sampled from a woman of 80 years or more with active or convalescent COVID-19. Sequenced input: peripheral blood. V gene TRBV29-1 combines with J gene TRBJ2-7, with TRBD1 matching 8 bases. The CDR3 sequence: CSVEDRGDRGTYEQYF. DNA of the CDR3: TGCAGCGTTGAAGATAGGGGAGACAGGGGAACATACGAGCAGTACTTC.